This passage covers 32 T cell receptor beta chains from one sample sequenced in a study of technical replicates of blood from several donors. Profiled with immunoSEQ multiplex PCR; TCRdb holds only in-frame clones, not every one. This sample has around 50,000 clones; around 96% occur once, and the top ten carry 0.39%. Sequencing was done on a sample of T cells isolated from PBMCs. Every receptor here comes from a human donor in good health.

This clone appeared a single time. The chain has TRBV28 and TRBJ2-3; the match to TRBD1 covers 9 bases. With V trimmed by 7 bases and J by 6 bases, 11 bases remained unmatched. Germline CDR1 reads MDHEN; CDR2 reads SYDVKM. The CDR3 sequence is 15 residues long. This CDR3 is CASNPDNRGHDTQYF. The DNA for the CDR3 is TGTGCCAGCAACCCAGATAACAGGGGGCATGATACGCAGTATTTT.

This chain joins TRBV6-4 and TRBJ2-1; TRBD2 agrees at 10 bases. Unmatched junction bases numbered 3, after V lost 3 bases and J lost 4 bases. Germline loops: CDR1 MRHNA, CDR2 SNTAGT. There are 15 residues in the CDR3. The CDR3: CASSETSGSYNEQFF. In DNA form, the CDR3 reads TGTGCCAGCAGTGAGACTAGCGGGTCATACAATGAGCAGTTCTTC.

The V and J genes are TRBV11-2 and TRBJ2-7; perhaps TRBD2 as D (5 bases). CDR1 SGHAT and CDR2 FQNNGV come from the germline V gene. CDR3 length equals 11 residues. The V end lost 5 bases, the J end lost 5 bases, and 7 bases lay between the germline ends. In DNA, the CDR3 is TGTGCCAGCAGCCGAGGGAACGAGCAGTACTTC. Protein sequence: CASSRGNEQYF.

The genes are TRBV30 and TRBJ2-3, with D possibly matching TRBD2 (6 bases). This CDR3 spans 15 amino acids. Germline V gene data show CDR1 as GTSNPN and CDR2 as SVGIG (reference sequence). V lost 4 bases and J 6 bases, leaving 20 bases between the germline ends. The DNA of the CDR3 is TGTGCCTGGACCCCCTTCGGGAGTATTGTTGATACGCAGTATTTT. It codes for CAWTPFGSIVDTQYF.

The CDR3 DNA is TGTGCCAGCAGTCCGACAGGGAGTCTGGACGAGCAGTACTTC. Translating it yields CASSPTGSLDEQYF. The chain recombines TRBV27 with TRBJ2-7, with TRBD1 matching over 7 bases. CDR3 length equals 14 residues. Trimming removed 5 bases from V and 5 bases from J; junction bases left unmatched: 9. The germline CDR1 and CDR2 sequences are MNHEY and SMNVEV (reference sequence).

This chain links TRBV30 with TRBJ1-5, with D possibly matching TRBD1 (6 bases). The V gene lost 2 bases and the J gene lost 5 bases, with 13 bases spanning the gap. The CDR3 length is 14 residues. Germline V gene data show CDR1 as GTSNPN and CDR2 as SVGIG (reference sequence). CDR3: CAWSYRVADQPQHF. In DNA form, the CDR3 reads TGTGCCTGGAGTTACAGGGTTGCGGATCAGCCCCAGCATTTT.

V usage is TRBV6-1 and J usage is TRBJ2-7; D possibly corresponds to TRBD1 (5 bases). V shed 1 base and J shed 6 bases, with 13 bases lying between them. The CDR3 runs 14 residues. CDR1 is MNHNS, CDR2 SASEGT, per germline. The CDR3 nucleotides read TGTGCCAGCAGTGAAGGCAGGGAACATGGCGAGCAGTACTTC. Translated: CASSEGREHGEQYF.

The V call is TRBV4-1, the J call TRBJ2-2; no clear D gene. The V gene lost 0 bases and the J gene lost 1 base, with 9 bases spanning the gap. The length of the CDR3 is 16 residues. Germline V lookup: CDR1 MGHRA, CDR2 YSYEKL. CDR3: CASSQEMRLNTGELFF. The CDR3 region has the DNA TGCGCCAGCAGCCAAGAAATGAGACTGAACACCGGGGAGCTGTTTTTT.

The rearrangement uses TRBV11-3 and TRBJ1-1; TRBD1 agrees at 11 bases. This CDR3 is built from 12 residues. CDR1 SGHNT and CDR2 YENEEA come from the germline V gene. V shed 6 bases, J shed 11 bases, and the junction held 5 bases outside the gene matches. CDR3 DNA sequence: TGTGCCAGCAGGCGGACAGGGGGCGCCGCTTTCTTT. Protein sequence: CASRRTGGAAFF. Together with reference TRBV11-3 and TRBJ1-1, the CDR3 gives the full variable domain: EAGVVQSPRYKIIEKKQPVAFWCNPISGHNTLYWYLQNLGQGPELLIRYENEEAVDDSQLPKDRFSAERLKGVDSTLKIQPAELGDSAVYLCASRRTGGAAFFGQGTRLTVV.

The chain employs TRBV5-1 and TRBJ2-3; the match to TRBD2 covers 11 bases. This CDR3 spans 17 amino acids. J gave up 0 bases and V 4 bases, and 7 bases lay outside the gene matches. CDR1 and CDR2 from the germline V gene are SGHRS and YFSETQ. This chain's CDR3 is CASSPLSSGRSTDTQYF. The CDR3 DNA reads as TGCGCCAGCAGCCCACTATCTAGCGGGAGGAGCACAGATACGCAGTATTTT.

This clone was picked up one time. The V and J genes are TRBV4-1 and TRBJ1-5; 8 bases fit TRBD1. This CDR3 has 16 residues. The ends lost 1 base at V and 2 bases at J; junction bases unmatched: 4. From germline, CDR1 is MGHRA and CDR2 YSYEKL. The CDR3: CASSQGNRGGNQPQHF. In DNA form, the CDR3 reads TGCGCCAGCAGCCAAGGAAACAGGGGGGGCAATCAGCCCCAGCATTTT.

This chain joins TRBV19 and TRBJ2-7; D is possibly TRBD2 (6 bases). Germline lookup yields CDR1 LNHDA and CDR2 SQIVND (reference sequence). The CDR3 extends over 13 amino acids. V gave up 4 bases and J gave up 3 bases, with 10 bases separating them. The CDR3 loop reads CASSTGLDYEQYF. Written as DNA, the CDR3 is TGTGCCAGTAGTACGGGACTGGACTACGAGCAGTACTTC.

The chain's CDR3 is CSGDRANYGYTF. CDR3 DNA sequence: TGCAGCGGGGACAGAGCTAACTATGGCTACACCTTC. The genes are TRBV29-1 and TRBJ1-2, with 7 bases lining up with TRBD1. The CDR3 covers 12 residues. Germline loops: CDR1 SQVTM, CDR2 ANQGSEA. V lost 7 bases and J lost 0; bases outside the gene matches: 2.

The V call is TRBV7-9, the J call TRBJ2-1; 7 bases match TRBD2. Trimming cost V 0 bases and J 9 bases; bases outside gene matches: 8. CDR3 length: 15 amino acids. From germline, CDR1 is SEHNR and CDR2 FQNEAQ (reference sequence). CDR3 nucleotides: TGTGCCAGCAGCTTAGCGACTAGCCACCCCGGTGAGCAGTTCTTC. Its translation: CASSLATSHPGEQFF.

This chain joins TRBV5-8 and TRBJ1-1; no clear D gene. Trimming shortened V by 0 bases and J by 3 bases, and 6 bases separated the two germline ends. The CDR3 consists of 13 residues. Germline V gene sequence: CDR1 SGHTS, CDR2 YDEGEE. CDR3 coding DNA: TGTGCCAGCAGCTTGGCAGGTTACACTGAAGCTTTCTTT. It is translated as CASSLAGYTEAFF. Using reference TRBV5-8 and TRBJ1-1 for the parts outside the CDR3, the full variable domain is EAGVTQSPTHLIKTRGQQATLRCSPISGHTSVYWYQQALGLGLQFLLWYDEGEERNRGNFPPRFSGRQFPNYSSELNVNALELEDSALYLCASSLAGYTEAFFGQGTRLTVV.

This chain uses TRBV10-2 with TRBJ2-7; 7 bases are a match to TRBD2. Germline CDR1 is WSHSY and CDR2 is SAAADI. This CDR3 is built from 15 residues. Trimming at V came to 2 bases and at J to 0 bases, leaving 4 bases not matched to a gene. The CDR3 here is CASSEAGVSSYEQYF. The CDR3 DNA is TGCGCCAGCAGTGAGGCGGGAGTGAGCTCCTACGAGCAGTACTTC.

This chain links TRBV6-5 with TRBJ2-1; D is undetermined. The CDR3 is made up of 16 amino acids. Per germline, CDR1 MNHEY and CDR2 SVGAGI. Trimming removed 1 base from V and 0 bases from J, with 10 bases in between. CDR3 nucleotide sequence: TGTGCCAGCAGTTACTTTGCGGCCGTCTCCTACAATGAGCAGTTCTTC. This gives the protein CASSYFAAVSYNEQFF.

The chain employs TRBV5-1 and TRBJ2-7; D may be TRBD2 (5 bases). This CDR3 is 13 amino acids long. The germline V gene encodes CDR1 SGHRS and CDR2 YFSETQ. The V end lost 7 bases, the J end lost 3 bases, and 14 bases lay between the germline ends. The CDR3 spells CASSAYGGYEQYF. CDR3 sequence (DNA): TGCGCCAGCTCCGCCTATGGAGGCTACGAGCAGTACTTC.

V usage is TRBV6-5 and J usage is TRBJ1-1; possibly TRBD1 for D (6 bases). The CDR3 is 14 amino acids. Germline-derived CDR1 and CDR2 are MNHEY and SVGAGI. Trimming removed 4 bases from V and 3 bases from J, with 12 bases in between. The CDR3 bases are TGTGCCAGCAGTTCCATCCAGGGGCACACTGAAGCTTTCTTT. Its protein product is CASSSIQGHTEAFF.

The chain joins TRBV9 to TRBJ2-1; no reliable D call. The CDR3 is made up of 12 amino acids. The ends were cut back, 2 bases at V and 5 bases at J, with 5 bases in the middle. In germline, CDR1 is SGDLS, CDR2 YYNGEE. The CDR3 region has the DNA TGTGCCAGCAGCGTTTCGGACAATGAGCAGTTCTTC. Translated: CASSVSDNEQFF. Drawing the rest from reference TRBV9 and TRBJ2-1, the complete variable domain is DSGVTQTPKHLITATGQRVTLRCSPRSGDLSVYWYQQSLDQGLQFLIQYYNGEERAKGNILERFSAQQFPDLHSELNLSSLELGDSALYFCASSVSDNEQFFGPGTRLTVL.

This clone was picked up one time. The chain employs TRBV27 and TRBJ1-2; TRBD1 matches 7 bases. Germline-derived CDR1 and CDR2 are MNHEY and SMNVEV (reference sequence). This CDR3 comprises 14 residues. V trimming: 6 bases; J trimming: 4 bases; junction bases outside the gene matches: 8. This chain's CDR3 is CASRPTGTPYGYTF. DNA for the CDR3: TGTGCCAGCAGACCGACAGGGACCCCCTATGGCTACACCTTC.

V is TRBV29-1 and J is TRBJ1-1; possible D gene TRBD1, 6 bases. Germline CDR1 and CDR2: SQVTM and ANQGSEA. V dropped 6 bases and J dropped 0 bases, with 11 bases sitting between them. The CDR3 runs 13 residues. This chain's CDR3 is CSVGDTMNTEAFF. The CDR3 bases are TGCAGCGTGGGGGACACTATGAACACTGAAGCTTTCTTT.

The J gene is TRBJ2-7, the V gene TRBV19; TRBD1 aligns across 8 bases. Germline loops: CDR1 LNHDA, CDR2 SQIVND (reference sequence). Trimming at V came to 5 bases and at J to 4 bases, leaving 7 bases not matched to a gene. The CDR3 runs to 14 residues. Here the CDR3 reads CASSPRDRLYEQYF. CDR3 DNA sequence: TGTGCCAGTAGTCCCCGGGACAGGTTGTACGAGCAGTACTTC.

The sample holds one count of this clone. The chain couples TRBV5-8 to TRBJ2-2; no clear D gene. The CDR3 totals 18 residues. Germline CDR1 reads SGHTS; CDR2 reads YDEGEE. V was pared by 2 bases and J by 0 bases, with 17 bases between. CDR3 region: CASSFSFSLLPNTGELFF. The CDR3 DNA follows: TGTGCCAGCAGCTTTAGTTTTTCGCTTCTCCCGAACACCGGGGAGCTGTTTTTT.

This clone was seen a handful of times. V is TRBV7-5 and J is TRBJ1-2; the table's D gene call, TRBD1, was not cross checked with the DNA. TRBV7-5 is noted as a pseudogene. The CDR3 extends over 15 amino acids. The CDR3 reads CVRSPQQGWNYGYTF. As DNA, the CDR3 is TGTGTCAGAAGCCCCCAGCAGGGGTGGAACTATGGCTACACCTTC.

This clone was detected once. Compared with germline, one end of the junction differs, possibly owing to a read error. The rearrangement links TRBV6-1 to TRBJ1-2, with no clear D. The CDR3 spans 13 residues. The germline V gene has CDR1 MNHNS and CDR2 SASEGT. This CDR3 is CASSEESVYGYTF. The CDR3 DNA follows: TGTGCCAGCAGCGAAGAATCAGTCTATGGCTACACCTTC.

The DNA for the CDR3 is TGTGCCAGCAGGACAGGGTTAAACTACGAGCAGTACTTC. This encodes CASRTGLNYEQYF. The V and J genes are TRBV6-6 and TRBJ2-7, with 7 bases matching TRBD1. The ends lost 6 bases at V and 3 bases at J; junction bases unmatched: 5. There are 13 residues in the CDR3. Germline V gene lookup returns CDR1 MNHNY and CDR2 SVGAGI (reference sequence).

The chain links TRBV2 to TRBJ2-1, with D unresolved. Germline CDR1 is SNHLY and CDR2 is FYNNEI. The V gene lost 6 bases and the J gene lost 4 bases, with 4 bases spanning the gap. This CDR3 has 11 amino acids. CDR3 coding DNA: TGTGCCAGCAGGAGTTACAATGAGCAGTTCTTC. Its translation: CASRSYNEQFF.

The chain employs TRBV19 and TRBJ2-7; 7 nucleotides align to TRBD2. With V trimmed by 3 bases and J by 2 bases, 4 bases remained unmatched. The CDR3 consists of 14 residues. CDR1 LNHDA and CDR2 SQIVND come from the germline V gene (reference sequence). Written as DNA, the CDR3 is TGTGCCAGTAGTATGCGGGAGTATACCTACGAGCAGTACTTC. Translating gives CASSMREYTYEQYF.

The rearrangement links TRBV6-5 to TRBJ1-1; D is unresolved. This CDR3 has 13 amino acids. The germline V gene has CDR1 MNHEY and CDR2 SVGAGI. V dropped 10 bases and J dropped 1 base, with 13 bases sitting between them. As DNA, the CDR3 is TGTGCCACTAGTGGCAGTACGAACACTGAAGCTTTCTTT. This gives the protein CATSGSTNTEAFF.

The V gene is TRBV6-4, the J gene TRBJ1-1; D gene ambiguous. V shed 4 bases and J shed 1 base, with 7 bases lying between them. From germline, CDR1 is MRHNA and CDR2 SNTAGT. The CDR3 length is 13 residues. This CDR3 reads CASSATSNTEAFF. Written as DNA, the CDR3 is TGTGCCAGCAGTGCTACCTCGAACACTGAAGCTTTCTTT.

The chain carries TRBV30 and TRBJ1-1; D possibly corresponds to TRBD1 (5 bases). The CDR3 runs 11 residues. Germline assignment: CDR1 GTSNPN and CDR2 SVGIG (reference sequence). V lost 7 bases and J 5 bases, leaving 11 bases between the germline ends. This CDR3 reads CALDKKTEAFF. The DNA of the CDR3 is TGTGCCTTGGACAAGAAGACTGAAGCTTTCTTT. The variable domain in full, completed from reference TRBV30 and TRBJ1-1, reads SQTIHQWPATLVQPVGSPLSLECTVEGTSNPNLYWYRQAAGRGLQLLFYSVGIGQISSEVPQNLSASRPQDRQFILSSKKLLLSDSGFYLCALDKKTEAFFGQGTRLTVV.